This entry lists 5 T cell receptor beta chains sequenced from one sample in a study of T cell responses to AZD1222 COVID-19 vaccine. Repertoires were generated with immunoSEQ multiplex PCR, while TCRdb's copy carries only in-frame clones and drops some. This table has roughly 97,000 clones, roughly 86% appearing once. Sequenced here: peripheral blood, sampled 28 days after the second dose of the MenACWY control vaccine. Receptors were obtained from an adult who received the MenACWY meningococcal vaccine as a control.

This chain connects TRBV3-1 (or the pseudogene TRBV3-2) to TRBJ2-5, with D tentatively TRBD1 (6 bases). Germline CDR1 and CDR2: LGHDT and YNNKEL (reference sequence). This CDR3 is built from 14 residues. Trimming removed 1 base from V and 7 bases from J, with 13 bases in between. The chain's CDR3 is CASSQVGQGGTQYF. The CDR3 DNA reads TGTGCCAGCAGCCAAGTGGGGCAAGGGGGGACCCAGTACTTC.

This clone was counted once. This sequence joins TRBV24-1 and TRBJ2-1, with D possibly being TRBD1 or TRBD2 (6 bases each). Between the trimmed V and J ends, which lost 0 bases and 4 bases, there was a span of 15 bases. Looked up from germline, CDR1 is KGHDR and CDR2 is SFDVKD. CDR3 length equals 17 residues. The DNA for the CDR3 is TGTGCCACCAGTGATTTGCAAGGTAGGGGGGATTACAATGAGCAGTTCTTC. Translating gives CATSDLQGRGDYNEQFF.

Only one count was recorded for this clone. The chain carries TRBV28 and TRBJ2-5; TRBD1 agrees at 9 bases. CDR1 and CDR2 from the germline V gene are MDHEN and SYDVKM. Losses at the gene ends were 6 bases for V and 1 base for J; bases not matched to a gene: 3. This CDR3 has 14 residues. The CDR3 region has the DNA TGTGCCAGCAGCCGGGACAGGGTCCAAGAGACCCAGTACTTC. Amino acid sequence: CASSRDRVQETQYF.

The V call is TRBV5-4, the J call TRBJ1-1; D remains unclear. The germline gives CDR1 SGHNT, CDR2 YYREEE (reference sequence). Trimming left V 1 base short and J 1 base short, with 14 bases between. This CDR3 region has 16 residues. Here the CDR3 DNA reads TGTGCCAGCAGCTTGCCTGGCCCTCTTAAGAACACTGAAGCTTTCTTT. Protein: CASSLPGPLKNTEAFF.

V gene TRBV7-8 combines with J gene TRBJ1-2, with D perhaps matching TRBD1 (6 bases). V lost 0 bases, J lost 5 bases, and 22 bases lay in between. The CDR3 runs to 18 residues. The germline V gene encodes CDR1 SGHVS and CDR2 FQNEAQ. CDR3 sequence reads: CASSLAKTGAGLTYGYTF. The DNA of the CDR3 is TGTGCCAGCAGCTTAGCGAAGACGGGGGCAGGTTTGACTTATGGCTACACCTTC.